Listed below are T cell receptor beta chains from one sample, sequenced in a study of cytomegalovirus exposure and HLA in healthy donors. Here immunoSEQ multiplex PCR was the method, and the copy in TCRdb shows in-frame clones only, minus some. The sample consists of approximately 190,000 clones, more than 75% of them appearing once. Sequencing was carried out using PBMCs. The origin of the receptors is a young woman in good health and CMV-seropositive. Both conserved end residues are part of each CDR3. Each record gives: V gene, clone size, J gene, CDR3 protein. Clone size is given for some rows only: seen once, a few or many times, or a class if the clone is expanded.

>TRBV19|-|TRBJ2-1
CASSIPGQVNEQFF
>TRBV28|-|TRBJ1-1
CASTFDRRNTEAFF
>TRBV9|-|TRBJ2-7
CASSRGGDSYEQYF
>TRBV28|-|TRBJ1-6
CASSFGDRTDSPLHF
>TRBV2|-|TRBJ2-1
CASSTSGGAYNEQFF
>TRBV19|-|TRBJ1-5
CASSIRGRLSNQPQHF
>TRBV27|once|TRBJ1-4
CASSHAGGEKLFF
>TRBV7-2|-|TRBJ1-1
CASSLDGRAVTEAFF
>TRBV5-4|-|TRBJ2-7
CASSLYYEQYF
>TRBV7-2|-|TRBJ1-5
CASSFGGNQPQHF
>TRBV14|-|TRBJ2-2
CASSPHLDSFNTGELFF
>TRBV6-5|-|TRBJ2-5
CASSGGASGQETQYF
>TRBV2|-|TRBJ2-3
CAWLRGPDTQYF
>TRBV19|few|TRBJ1-5
CASSIGDRGQHF
>TRBV28|-|TRBJ2-7
CASSPPLAGTYEQYF
>TRBV7-6|-|TRBJ2-4
CASSLGRGTAIAKNIQYF
>TRBV4-3|-|TRBJ2-3
CASSQADRVADTQYF
>TRBV5-6|few|TRBJ2-5
CASSSGGGETQYF
>TRBV11-3|once|TRBJ2-1
CASSFRISRGSSYNEQFF
>TRBV15|-|TRBJ1-2
CATSRGTGWEGYTF
>TRBV25-1|-|TRBJ2-2
CASSSWGQTTGELFF
>TRBV6-1|-|TRBJ2-7
CASSSGTSPWGEQYF
>TRBV4-3|few|TRBJ2-7
CASSQDSRGSSYEQYF
>TRBV11-1|-|TRBJ2-5
CASSISLLAQETQYF